Listed below are T cell receptor beta chains from one sample, sequenced in a study of blood T cell repertoires in COVID-19. The method was immunoSEQ multiplex PCR; TCRdb's version includes in-frame clones alone and lacks a portion of them. Of tens of thousands of clones in the sample, roughly 78% were seen once. Material: peripheral blood. The receptors shown here come from a woman aged 65 to 85 with acute or convalescent COVID-19. CDR3s include the opening cysteine and the closing phenylalanine or tryptophan. Rows give clone size only sometimes, using once, few, many, or a class for an expanded clone.

abundance | j_gene | len | v_gene | CDR3aa
- | TRBJ2-7 | 15 | TRBV2 | CASSEAPILVNEQYF
- | TRBJ1-2 | 15 | TRBV3-1/TRBV3-2 | CASSFVVGTGNGYTF
few | TRBJ2-6 | 18 | TRBV18 | CASSPPGTGISGANVLTF
- | TRBJ1-2 | 16 | TRBV5-1 | CASSLAFPTGGAGYTF
- | TRBJ2-1 | 14 | TRBV5-1 | CASSPVAGYNEQFF
- | TRBJ2-7 | 13 | TRBV6-5 | CASIRQGSYEQYF
- | TRBJ2-7 | 16 | TRBV10-3 | CAISDSNRGKKGEQYF
- | TRBJ2-5 | 18 | TRBV4-2 | CASSQGRGLAGGEETQYF
- | TRBJ2-3 | 15 | TRBV28 | CASSPPSGLTDTQYF
- | TRBJ1-6 | 15 | TRBV6-5 | CASSSRQGANSPLHF
- | TRBJ2-5 | 15 | TRBV5-1 | CASSSLAQDQETQYF
once | TRBJ2-5 | 15 | TRBV7-2 | CASSLAGAVGGTQYF
- | TRBJ2-2 | 19 | TRBV12-5 | CASGLVLRGLASTTGELFF
once | TRBJ2-2 | 14 | TRBV7-9 | CASSLRQGAGELFF
- | TRBJ2-5 | 15 | TRBV3-1/TRBV3-2 | CASSRPGSDQETQYF
- | TRBJ2-4 | 18 | TRBV18 | CASSPPITGELAKNIQYF
few | TRBJ2-7 | 16 | TRBV4-2 | CASSPESGRGEYEQYF
- | TRBJ1-1 | 17 | TRBV4-1 | CASSARTDSVSKTEAFF
- | TRBJ2-7 | 13 | TRBV6-5 | CASSYSRGGEQYF
once | TRBJ1-3 | 18 | TRBV7-9 | CASSFWAGGIFSGNTIYF
- | TRBJ2-7 | 13 | TRBV11-2 | CASSFRGTYEQYF
- | TRBJ2-7 | 16 | TRBV5-1 | CASSLGLVGTSYEQYF
- | TRBJ1-1 | 19 | TRBV7-9 | CASSLGGRGRPTFNTEAFF
- | TRBJ1-1 | 16 | TRBV11-1 | CASSLVRQGMNTEAFF
- | TRBJ2-7 | 15 | TRBV6-1 | CASSELNRQGDEQYF
- | TRBJ2-7 | 16 | TRBV7-9 | CASSLGHGTGYYEQYF
- | TRBJ2-5 | 16 | TRBV3-1/TRBV3-2 | CASSQDQTAGGETQYF
- | TRBJ1-6 | 14 | TRBV7-9 | CASSFSGTGSPLHF
- | TRBJ2-5 | 14 | TRBV10-2 | CASSGWGLLETQYF
few | TRBJ2-1 | 13 | TRBV5-8 | CAWTGESPRLGFF
- | TRBJ2-7 | 11 | TRBV29-1 | CSVPGLSEQYF
- | TRBJ2-1 | 20 | TRBV21-1 | CASRPAPSPPIESSYNEQFF